The 31 T cell receptor beta chains given below trace back to one sample, sequenced in a study of blood T cells in healthy people across ages. It was with a sample-barcoded 5' primer and a J-beta primer mix that a second PCR of roughly 7 to 12 cycles was run. Each CDR3 protein is one row after TCRdb ran MiXCR on the 5' RACE reads. The data contain some 710,000 distinct CDR3 sequences, 46% of them seen just once; the ten biggest clones take up less than 20%. Sequenced material: blood. The source is an older man in good health.

This clonotype was counted only a few times. The rearrangement joins TRBV20-1 to TRBJ2-3, with 9 positions matching TRBD2. J lost 3 bases, V lost 6 bases, and 10 bases had no gene match. This CDR3 contains 15 residues. Germline lookup yields CDR1 DFQATT and CDR2 SNEGSKA (reference sequence). CDR3 DNA sequence: TGCAGTGCGCAGGCGGGAGGGCCCTCTACAGATACGCAGTATTTT. It specifies CSAQAGGPSTDTQYF.

This clonotype was seen a handful of times. The V gene is TRBV10-3, the J gene TRBJ2-5, with 7 positions matching TRBD2. Germline V gene lookup returns CDR1 ENHRY and CDR2 SYGVKD. J gave up 5 bases and V 10 bases, and 10 bases lay outside the gene matches. The CDR3 is 13 amino acids. CDR3 in amino acids: CATRDFSGETQYF. The CDR3 DNA reads as TGTGCCACCCGGGACTTTAGCGGGGAGACCCAGTACTTC.

The rearrangement links TRBV4-3 to TRBJ2-7; TRBD2 agrees at 7 bases. CDR3 length: 15 residues. Trimming at V came to 0 bases and at J to 1 base, leaving 3 bases not matched to a gene. CDR1 is LGHNA, CDR2 YSLEER, per germline. The CDR3, as DNA: TGCGCCAGCAGCCAAGATATTAGCGGGTCCTACGAGCAGTACTTC. This sequence encodes CASSQDISGSYEQYF.

V and J are TRBV9 and TRBJ2-2, with 10 bases lining up with TRBD1. The V segment lost 3 bases and the J segment 4 bases; nucleotides outside the gene matches: 6. Germline CDR1 reads SGDLS; CDR2 reads YYNGEE. The CDR3 has 16 residues. The CDR3 nucleotides read TGTGCCAGCAGCGCCGGACAGGGGGGGAGCACCGGGGAGCTGTTTTTT. Encoded protein: CASSAGQGGSTGELFF.

This clonotype was detected only once. The V gene is TRBV5-1, the J gene TRBJ2-1, with 8 bases identical to TRBD2. The CDR3 is 16 amino acids. The V gene end was trimmed by 4 bases and the J gene end by 2 bases; junction bases not matched to a gene: 8. Germline loops: CDR1 SGHRS, CDR2 YFSETQ. The CDR3 sequence is CASSTLAGLAYNEQFF. Here the CDR3 DNA reads TGCGCCAGCAGCACCCTGGCGGGACTAGCCTACAATGAGCAGTTCTTC. The whole variable domain, filled in from reference TRBV5-1 and TRBJ2-1, reads KAGVTQTPRYLIKTRGQQVTLSCSPISGHRSVSWYQQTPGQGLQFLFEYFSETQRNKGNFPGRFSGRQFSNSRSEMNVSTLELGDSALYLCASSTLAGLAYNEQFFGPGTRLTVL.

This clonotype was detected a few times. The chain employs TRBV7-2 and TRBJ2-6; D is ambiguous. The CDR3 has 16 residues. Trimming shortened V by 2 bases and J by 0 bases, and 8 bases separated the two germline ends. CDR1 and CDR2 from the germline V gene are SGHTA and FQGNSA. The CDR3 DNA sequence: TGTGCCAGCAGCTTAAGGGAAGGCTCTGGGGCCAACGTCCTGACTTTC. It specifies CASSLREGSGANVLTF.

J is TRBJ1-5 and V is TRBV25-1; a weak D match, TRBD1 (5 bases). Germline V gene lookup returns CDR1 MGHDK and CDR2 SYGVNS. The CDR3 is made up of 13 amino acids. For the CDR3, the DNA is TGTGCTACACGACAGTATAGCAATCAGCCCCAGCATTTT. This encodes CATRQYSNQPQHF.

Worth noting for this clonotype: A much larger clone is a single base away; this may be a read error. The chain carries TRBV4-2 and TRBJ2-5; D not certain. This CDR3 comprises 14 residues. CDR1 is LGHNA, CDR2 YNFKEQ, per germline. Trimming shortened V by 1 base and J by 7 bases, and 13 bases separated the two germline ends. CDR3 DNA sequence: TGTGCCAGCAGCCAAGGGGAAGCCAGAGGGACCCAGTACTTC. Translation: CASSQGEARGTQYF.

V is TRBV20-1 and J is TRBJ1-4; D unclear. V lost 6 bases, J lost 3 bases, and 17 bases lay in between. This CDR3 has 15 residues. The germline gives CDR1 DFQATT, CDR2 SNEGSKA (reference sequence). The CDR3 nucleotides read TGCAGTGCGAACCCCCCCGGGAGGGCTAATGAAAAACTGTTTTTT. Protein product: CSANPPGRANEKLFF.

This clonotype was detected many times. V is TRBV5-1 and J is TRBJ2-1, with 11 bases that match TRBD2. After removal of 4 bases from V and 4 bases from J, the junction contained 7 bases not matched to a gene. The germline gives CDR1 SGHRS, CDR2 YFSETQ. This CDR3 contains 16 residues. Written as DNA, the CDR3 is TGCGCCAGCAGCGTATCCGGGACTAGCGGTTACAATGAGCAGTTCTTC. As protein: CASSVSGTSGYNEQFF.

The V call is TRBV21-1, the J call TRBJ1-4. TRBV21-1 corresponds to a pseudogene. This CDR3 contains 13 residues. CDR3 loop: CASSSSRVEKLFF. Written as DNA, the CDR3 is TGTGCCAGCAGCTCCTCCAGAGTTGAAAAACTGTTTTTT.

The V gene is TRBV7-2, the J gene TRBJ1-4; D is perhaps TRBD1 (6 bases). The CDR3 is made up of 12 amino acids. Trimming shortened V by 5 bases and J by 8 bases, and 9 bases separated the two germline ends. Germline loops: CDR1 SGHTA, CDR2 FQGNSA. The CDR3 sequence: CASSGGGEKLFF. As DNA, the CDR3 is TGTGCCAGCAGCGGGGGGGGCGAAAAACTGTTTTTT.

The chain links TRBV4-1 to TRBJ2-6, with a possible D match to TRBD1 (6 bases). V was clipped by 0 bases and J by 12 bases, with 15 bases between them. The CDR3 extends over 15 amino acids. Germline V gives CDR1 MGHRA, CDR2 YSYEKL. This CDR3 is CASSQDRGSRSVLTF. DNA of the CDR3: TGCGCCAGCAGCCAAGACAGGGGAAGTCGATCCGTCCTGACTTTC.

The J gene is TRBJ2-3, the V gene TRBV12-3 or TRBV12-4, with D unclear. V lost 5 bases to trimming and J lost 12 bases, with 18 bases between them. This CDR3 has 13 amino acids. In nucleotides, the CDR3 is TGTGCCAGCAGTGTAGGGCCCATCGGTTACCAGTATTTT. Translated, it gives CASSVGPIGYQYF.

The CDR3 nucleotides are TGTGCCAGCAGTTTATTGGCAGCTGCGGCGGGACTAGCGGGACAAGAGACCCAGTACTTC. This codes for CASSLLAAAAGLAGQETQYF. The chain uses TRBV28 and TRBJ2-5, with 13 bases fitting TRBD2. Germline V lookup: CDR1 MDHEN, CDR2 SYDVKM. The CDR3 spans 20 residues. The V and J ends lost 1 base and 2 bases, in that order; junction bases with no gene match: 13.

This chain uses TRBV2 with TRBJ2-7; a weak D match, TRBD2 (7 bases). CDR3 length: 14 residues. The V end lost 11 bases, the J end lost 9 bases, and 26 bases lay between the germline ends. Germline-derived CDR1 and CDR2 are SNHLY and FYNNEI. CDR3 in amino acids: CAAKDSLGGGGQYF. CDR3 in DNA: TGTGCCGCCAAGGACAGCCTAGGCGGGGGTGGGCAGTACTTC.

The gene calls are TRBV7-2 and TRBJ2-7; 14 bases map to TRBD2. This CDR3 is built from 16 residues. V dropped 5 bases and J dropped 10; count of bases not matched to a gene: 13. CDR1 and CDR2 (germline): SGHTA, FQGNSA. CDR3 in DNA: TGTGCCAGCAGCCGAAATACCGGGACTAGCGGGAGTCAACAGTACTTC. Translation gives CASSRNTGTSGSQQYF.

In this sample, this clonotype turned up many times. The chain employs TRBV14 and TRBJ2-1; no firm D call. The germline CDR1 and CDR2 sequences are SGHDN and FVKESK. Trimming left V 2 bases short and J 5 bases short, with 10 bases between. The CDR3 runs 14 residues. The CDR3 DNA is TGTGCCAGCAGCCAAAGGTTAGGGAACAATGAGCAGTTCTTC. Translated: CASSQRLGNNEQFF.

The chain carries TRBV18 and TRBJ1-3; TRBD1 agrees at 7 bases. Per germline, CDR1 KGHSH and CDR2 LQKENI. This CDR3 region has 15 residues. V was pared by 2 bases and J by 4 bases, with 5 bases of the junction left unmatched. Written as DNA, the CDR3 is TGTGCCAGCTCACCAAACAGGGGCAGAGGAAACACCATATATTTT. Amino acid sequence: CASSPNRGRGNTIYF. The full variable domain, completed using reference TRBV18 and TRBJ1-3, is NAGVMQNPRHLVRRRGQEARLRCSPMKGHSHVYWYRQLPEEGLKFMVYLQKENIIDESGMPKERFSAEFPKEGPSILRIQQVVRGDSAAYFCASSPNRGRGNTIYFGEGSWLTVV.

This clonotype was counted only a few times. V gene TRBV6-1 combines with J gene TRBJ2-7; the D call may be TRBD1 or TRBD2 (5 bases each). Matching the DNA end better, TRBJ2-5 makes the J call doubtful. This CDR3 is built from 14 residues. CDR1 and CDR2 from the germline V gene are MNHNS and SASEGT. The CDR3: CASANRDQQETQYF. As DNA, the CDR3 is TGTGCCAGCGCCAACCGGGACCAACAGGAGACCCAGTACTTC.

The V call is TRBV20-1, the J call TRBJ2-5; D might be TRBD2 (6 bases). The J call may not be correct, given that the DNA end is closer to TRBJ2-7. CDR3 length equals 15 residues. Germline CDR1 reads DFQATT; CDR2 reads SNEGSKA (reference sequence). CDR3 bases: TGCAGTGCTAGCGAACCCGGGGGTGGGGGGTACGAGCAGTACTTC. Translated, it gives CSASEPGGGGYEQYF.

This clonotype was seen a few times. The chain carries TRBV20-1 and TRBJ2-7; no firm D call. Germline lookup yields CDR1 DFQATT and CDR2 SNEGSKA (reference sequence). The CDR3 spans 15 residues. V was cut by 0 bases and J by 0 bases, with 12 bases left in between. DNA of the CDR3: TGCAGTGCTAGAGATCAAAGAAAAAGCTCCTACGAGCAGTACTTC. Its translation: CSARDQRKSSYEQYF.

The table lists this clonotype with many counts. This chain connects TRBV4-2 to TRBJ2-7; the match to TRBD1 covers 8 bases. Germline V gene data show CDR1 as LGHNA and CDR2 as YNFKEQ. With 4 bases clipped from V and 2 bases from J, the junction kept 10 bases outside the gene matches. The CDR3 runs 16 residues. The CDR3 region has the DNA TGTGCCAGCAGCCGGCAGGCGGGACAGGCCACCTACGAGCAGTACTTC. Protein sequence: CASSRQAGQATYEQYF.

The chain employs TRBV21-1 and TRBJ2-2; TRBD2 reflects the table's D call only, with no check against the DNA. TRBV21-1 is a pseudogene. There are 17 residues in the CDR3. The CDR3 nucleotides read TGTGCCAGAAATAAAACCCATAGCGGGAGAGATACCGGGGAGCTGTTTTTT. Encoded protein: CARNKTHSGRDTGELFF.

The rearrangement links TRBV4-3 to TRBJ1-4; TRBD1 matches 11 bases. This CDR3 has 15 residues. Germline V gives CDR1 LGHNA, CDR2 YSLEER. V lost 3 bases and J lost 3; bases outside the gene matches: 0. Here the CDR3 reads CASSQDRGPNEKLFF. CDR3 sequence (DNA): TGCGCCAGCAGCCAGGACAGGGGGCCTAATGAAAAACTGTTTTTT.

Note on this clonotype: Since a much larger clone is just one base distant, this may be a read error. This chain uses TRBV29-1 with TRBJ2-5, with unresolved D. With 2 bases removed from V and 11 bases from J, the gap between germline ends came to 21 bases. Germline CDR1 SQVTM, CDR2 ANQGSEA. CDR3 length: 14 amino acids. The CDR3 region is CSVEQVGSPAEQYF. The CDR3 coding sequence is TGCAGCGTTGAACAGGTTGGTTCCCCGGCAGAGCAGTACTTC.

The chain is built from TRBV7-6 and TRBJ1-4, with no clear D. CDR1 SGHVS and CDR2 FNYEAQ come from the germline V gene. V lost 5 bases and J 7 bases, leaving 8 bases between the germline ends. There are 12 residues in the CDR3. As DNA, the CDR3 is TGTGCCAGCAGCCCATGGGGTGAAAAACTGTTTTTT. This codes for CASSPWGEKLFF.

Worth noting for this clonotype: Just one base apart from a much larger clone, this may be a read error. This chain joins TRBV7-2 and TRBJ2-1; D call uncertain. Per germline, CDR1 SGHTA and CDR2 FQGNSA. The CDR3 has 13 amino acids. In DNA, the CDR3 is TGTGCCGGCAGCCCGGACGTCCGGAGTGAGCAGTTCTTC. Translated: CAGSPDVRSEQFF.

As regards this clonotype: An end of the junction does not agree with germline; a read error may underlie this. The J gene is TRBJ2-5, the V gene TRBV9; D may be TRBD2 (6 bases). The CDR3 consists of 17 residues. The germline V gene encodes CDR1 SGDLS and CDR2 YYNGEE. CDR3 region: CACSPSPRASAQETQYF. CDR3 coding DNA: TGTGCCTGCAGCCCTTCACCCCGGGCTAGCGCCCAAGAGACCCAGTACTTC.

V is TRBV7-2 and J is TRBJ2-1; weak D call: TRBD2 (6 bases). CDR1 and CDR2 (germline): SGHTA, FQGNSA. Trimming left V 6 bases short and J 0 bases short, with 12 bases between. This CDR3 is 15 amino acids long. The CDR3 loop is CASRPRETSYNEQFF. In DNA form, the CDR3 reads TGTGCCAGCAGGCCTCGGGAGACCTCCTACAATGAGCAGTTCTTC.

A note on this clonotype: With a much larger clone just one base away, this may be a read error. The V gene is TRBV28, the J gene TRBJ2-5; 7 bases map to TRBD1. The CDR3 loop spans 13 amino acids. After removal of 10 bases from V and 5 bases from J, the junction contained 10 bases not matched to a gene. Germline CDR1 is MDHEN and CDR2 is SYDVKM. The CDR3 DNA is TGTGCCACCATCCCAGGGGGAGAGGAGACCCAGTACTTC. Protein product: CATIPGGEETQYF.